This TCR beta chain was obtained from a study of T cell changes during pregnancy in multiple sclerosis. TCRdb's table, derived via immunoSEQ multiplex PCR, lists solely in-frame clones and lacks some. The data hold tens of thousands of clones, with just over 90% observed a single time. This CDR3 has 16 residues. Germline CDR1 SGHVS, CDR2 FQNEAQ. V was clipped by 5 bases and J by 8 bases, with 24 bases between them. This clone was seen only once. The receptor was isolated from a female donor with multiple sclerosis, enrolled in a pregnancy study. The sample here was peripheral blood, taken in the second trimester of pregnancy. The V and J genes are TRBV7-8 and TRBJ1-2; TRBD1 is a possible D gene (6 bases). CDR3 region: CASSKQLGGGGGGYTF. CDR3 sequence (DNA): TGTGCCAGCAGCAAACAACTAGGGGGTGGAGGCGGCGGCTACACCTTC. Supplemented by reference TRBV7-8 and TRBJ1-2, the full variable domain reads GAGVSQSPRYKVAKRGQDVALRCDPISGHVSLFWYQQALGQGPEFLTYFQNEAQLDKSGLPSDRFFAERPEGSVSTLKIQRTQQEDSAVYLCASSKQLGGGGGGYTFGSGTRLTVV.